This TCR beta chain comes out of a study of neurological immune-mediated disorders (dated by TCRdb to about 2019). For context, the study as a whole: Among the approximately 34 multiple sclerosis patients, relapsing-remitting MS accounted for some 30 and secondary progressive MS accounted for 3. Peripheral blood TCR-beta repertoires from patients with HTLV-I-associated myelopathy (HAM/TSP), patients with multiple sclerosis, and healthy controls were compared in the study using UMI-based sequencing. The 95 to 120 TCR-beta libraries covered PBMC samples along with longitudinal samples, technical triplicates, and paired sorted CD4+ and CD8+ T-cell subsets. The cohort included approximately 70 subjects: some 14 with HAM/TSP, some 34 with multiple sclerosis, and 20 healthy controls.

To note about this clonotype: Its antigen is still unknown. Within one base of it there is no much larger clone, and no base qualities were kept.

Trimming leaves V shorter by 5 bases and J shorter by 5 bases, with the junction holding 8 bases beyond the gene matches. The CDR3 has 14 amino acids, counting the end cysteine and phenylalanine. Only the CDR3 portion is preserved as DNA: 42 bases, with reading frame beginning at the first base. For CDR1 and CDR2, the germline V gene (reference sequence) lists SEHNR and FQNEAQ. For the unsorted PBMC libraries, 2 million PBMCs were stored in RNAlater at -80 degrees C until RNA extraction and were used to generate the libraries. Multiple sclerosis patients were enrolled in a US clinical protocol evaluating disease progression by magnetic resonance imaging. Peripheral blood was subjected to Ficoll-Hypaque density gradient centrifugation to isolate PBMCs, which were then cryopreserved in liquid nitrogen. Broad study findings and their caveats: Across subjects, expanded clones never shared an identical CDR3 amino acid sequence, which suggests that the TCR-beta repertoires in every group were private. In phylogenetic analysis, the repertoires of 18 of 34 MS patients grouped into a cluster of related CDR3 sequences, which suggests a possible signature at the repertoire level. TCR clonal expansion was greatest in HAM/TSP patients and smallest in MS patients, who ranked below even healthy controls. No clinical or MRI features were associated with the MS cluster, and the authors said that larger cohorts are needed.

cDNA was synthesized by template-switch 5'RACE using a primer with a 10-nucleotide random unique molecular identifier that tagged each TCR transcript. Every sequencing run covered 15-18 subjects and yielded more than 160 million TCR-beta sequences. Total RNA was extracted with the RNeasy kit. The KAPA Real-time Library Amplification kit was used to amplify TCR-beta VDJ regions with primers for the TCR constant region and the 5'RACE anchor. A first PCR added sample indexes and Illumina adaptors, after which a second PCR increased the library yield. After purification with Ampure beads, the TCR product of roughly 650 bp was size-selected on a 2% E-gel SizeSelection system. Before pooling, libraries had their quality checked on a Bioanalyzer, their concentration measured with Qubit, and their quantity determined with the Kapa Library Quantification kit. Paired-end 2 x 150 bp sequencing of the libraries was performed on an Illumina HiSeq 2500. To increase sequence diversity, about 25-31% phiX was spiked into each library pool. From the authors' description of their analysis: Quality-filtered reads were processed with the UMI-based MiGEC pipeline, and over 75% of raw TCR sequences were removed by the MiGEC pipeline during error correction. IMGT germline references were used for aligning VDJ genes, and each clonotype was defined as a unique CDR3 amino acid sequence together with its V-J genes. Clonal expansion, Shannon diversity, and CDR3 relatedness (CalcPairwiseDistances, ClusterSamples) were evaluated with VDJtools, and phylogenetic trees were built with CLCbio workbench. A clone was classed as expanded if it had 8 or more unique UMIs, a cutoff based on coefficient-of-variation modelling across technical triplicates. TCRdb reran the public reads through fastp at Q25 and MiXCR, keeping productive beta chains. Entries are consolidated by CDR3 protein sequence, retaining the most common genes and DNA. These V and J calls derive from TCRdb rather than the authors' analysis. This sample lists tens of thousands of distinct CDR3 sequences; 4.5% were detected once. The ten largest clones add up to 6.5% to 7.5% of the sample.

The sequence is built from TRBV7-9 and TRBJ1-1, with 7 central nucleotides matching TRBD1. This TCR came from a man aged 30-40 years with multiple sclerosis. Sequenced sample: PBMCs. This receptor carries the CDR3 CASSGQGGRTEAFF. The sequence in DNA is TGTGCCAGCAGCGGGCAAGGGGGCCGGACTGAAGCTTTCTTT.